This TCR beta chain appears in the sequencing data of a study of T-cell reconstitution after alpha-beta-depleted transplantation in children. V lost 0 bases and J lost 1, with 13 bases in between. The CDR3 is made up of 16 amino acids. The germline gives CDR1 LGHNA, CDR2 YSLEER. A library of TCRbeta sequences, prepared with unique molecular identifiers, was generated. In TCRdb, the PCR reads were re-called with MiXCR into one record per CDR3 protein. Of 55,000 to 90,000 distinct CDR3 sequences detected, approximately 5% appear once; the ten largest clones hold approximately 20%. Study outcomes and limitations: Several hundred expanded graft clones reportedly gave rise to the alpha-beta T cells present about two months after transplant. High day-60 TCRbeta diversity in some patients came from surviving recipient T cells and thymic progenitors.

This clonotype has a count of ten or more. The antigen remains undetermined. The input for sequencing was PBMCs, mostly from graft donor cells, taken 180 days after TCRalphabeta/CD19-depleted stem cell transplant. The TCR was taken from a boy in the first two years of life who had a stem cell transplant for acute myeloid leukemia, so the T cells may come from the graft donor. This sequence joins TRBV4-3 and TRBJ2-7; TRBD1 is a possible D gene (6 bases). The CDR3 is CASSQDPQGPSYEQYF. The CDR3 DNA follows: TGCGCCAGCAGCCAAGATCCACAGGGCCCTTCCTACGAGCAGTACTTC.